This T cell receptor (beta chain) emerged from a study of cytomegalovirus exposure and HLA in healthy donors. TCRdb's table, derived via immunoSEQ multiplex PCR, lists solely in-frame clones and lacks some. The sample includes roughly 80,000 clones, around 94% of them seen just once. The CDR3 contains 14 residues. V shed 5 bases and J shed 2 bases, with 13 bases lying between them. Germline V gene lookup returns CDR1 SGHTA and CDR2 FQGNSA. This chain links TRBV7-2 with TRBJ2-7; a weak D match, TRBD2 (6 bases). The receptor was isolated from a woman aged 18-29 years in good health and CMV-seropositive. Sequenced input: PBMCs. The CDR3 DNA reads TGTGCCAGCAGCAATCAATGGGGGGCCTACGAGCAGTACTTC. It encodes CASSNQWGAYEQYF.